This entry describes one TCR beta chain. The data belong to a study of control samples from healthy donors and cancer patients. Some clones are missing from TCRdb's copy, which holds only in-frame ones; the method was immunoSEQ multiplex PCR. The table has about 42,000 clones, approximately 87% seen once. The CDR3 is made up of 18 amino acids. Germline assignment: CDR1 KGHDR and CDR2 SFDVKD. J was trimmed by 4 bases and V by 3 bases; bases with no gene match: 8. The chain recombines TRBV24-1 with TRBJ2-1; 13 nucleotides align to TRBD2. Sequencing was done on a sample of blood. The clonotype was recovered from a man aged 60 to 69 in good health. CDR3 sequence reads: CATSDPAGTSGKYNEQFF. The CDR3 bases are TGTGCCACCAGTGATCCAGCCGGGACTAGCGGGAAGTACAATGAGCAGTTCTTC.